This entry describes one T cell receptor (beta chain). The antigen is not known. The investigators reverse transcribed all of the isolated RNA, so they sequenced expressed TCRB transcripts. Assay used: immunoSEQ multiplex PCR; TCRdb lists only in-frame clones, some missing. This sample has a few hundred thousand clones, with over 9% found just once. This sample stems from a study of beta chain features in type 1 diabetes. Study-level background: All samples combined gave 107,917,701 sorted cells for examination.

Findings and caveats of the study: The study found moderately but significantly shorter TCRB CDR3s in all four CD4+ subsets of Type 1 diabetes patients.

Germline V gene data show CDR1 as MNHNS and CDR2 as SASEGT. J lost 5 bases, V lost 7 bases, and 12 bases had no gene match. The CDR3 is made up of 15 amino acids. The TCR was taken from a man aged 25 to 45 with type 1 diabetes. The specimen sequenced was central memory CD4+ T cells from blood. The rearrangement links TRBV6-1 to TRBJ2-7, with 9 positions matching TRBD1. The DNA for the CDR3 is TGTGCCAGCACTAGAGGTGGGACAGGGACCCACGAGCAGTACTTC. Protein product: CASTRGGTGTHEQYF.